The source of this TCR beta chain is a study of shared clonotypes between healthy human individuals. At the level of the study: Every donor yielded three CD4 naive, three CD4 memory, two CD8 naive and one CD8 memory plate. Whole-study findings and limits: Generally, estimated richness proved larger in naive subsets than it did in memory subsets. Only blood was sampled, and tissue TCR repertoires likely differ from blood ones.

Concerning this clone itself: Its antigen remains unidentified.

Clones were sequenced by immunoSEQ multiplex PCR, and TCRdb holds only the in-frame ones, with some missing. The repertoire holds around 2,000,000 clones, with approximately 94% as singletons. Naive CD8 cells were CD45RO-negative, positively selected for CCR7, excluding terminally differentiated effector memory CD45RA+ cells. Healthy and HIV-negative, the adult donors had no recent acute infections or vaccinations. The sequenced sample was naive CD8+ T cells sorted from blood. This clonotype originated in a man aged 18-30 years in good health.

CDR3 in amino acids: CASSSVQDSNSPLHF. For the CDR3, the DNA is TGTGCCAGCAGCTCGGTACAGGACTCGAATTCACCCCTCCACTTT. The chain recombines TRBV11-2 with TRBJ1-6, with D perhaps matching TRBD1 (5 bases). This CDR3 region has 15 residues. Germline lookup yields CDR1 SGHAT and CDR2 FQNNGV. Trimming cost V 4 bases and J 7 bases, with 14 bases left between them.